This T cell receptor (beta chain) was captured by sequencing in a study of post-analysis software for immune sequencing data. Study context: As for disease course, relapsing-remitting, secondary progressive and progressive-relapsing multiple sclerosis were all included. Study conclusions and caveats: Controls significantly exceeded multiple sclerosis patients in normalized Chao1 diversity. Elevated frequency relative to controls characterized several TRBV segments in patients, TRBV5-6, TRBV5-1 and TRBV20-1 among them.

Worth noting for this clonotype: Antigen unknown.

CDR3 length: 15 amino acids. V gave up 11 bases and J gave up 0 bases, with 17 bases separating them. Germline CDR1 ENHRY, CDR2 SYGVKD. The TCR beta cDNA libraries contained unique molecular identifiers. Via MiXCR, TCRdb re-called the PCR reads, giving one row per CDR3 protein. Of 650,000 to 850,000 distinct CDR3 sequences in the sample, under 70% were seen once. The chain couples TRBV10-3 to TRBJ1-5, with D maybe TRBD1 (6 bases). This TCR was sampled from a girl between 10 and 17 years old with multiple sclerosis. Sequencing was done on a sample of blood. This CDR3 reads CASGAGQNSNQPQHF. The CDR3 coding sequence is TGTGCCTCCGGGGCGGGACAAAATAGCAATCAGCCCCAGCATTTT.